One and the same sample provided the 10 T cell receptor beta chains below, sequenced in a study of shared clonotypes between healthy human individuals. Produced via immunoSEQ multiplex PCR; TCRdb's table is partial and in-frame only. Seen here are hundreds of thousands of clones, 60% to 80% observed once, and the top ten hold 12%. The material sequenced was PBMCs. These receptors were obtained from a woman between 40 and 50 years old in good health. Some clones in this sample may be carry-over from other donors' samples.

The CDR3 sequence: CASSYRTGADTQYF. For the CDR3, the DNA is TGTGCCAGCAGTTACCGGACGGGGGCAGATACGCAGTATTTT. The gene calls are TRBV13 and TRBJ2-3, with a tentative D call TRBD2 (6 bases). The V end was cut by 6 bases, the J end by 4 bases, with 14 bases between. The CDR3 contains 14 residues. Germline CDR1 is PRHDT and CDR2 is FYEKMQ (reference sequence).

The chain carries TRBV5-6 and TRBJ2-7; D may be TRBD1 (6 bases). CDR1 and CDR2 from the germline V gene are SGHDT and YYEEEE. This CDR3 region has 13 residues. Trimming cost V 1 base and J 3 bases, with 8 bases left between them. The CDR3 DNA follows: TGTGCCAGCAGCTTGAGAGGGGGCTACGAGCAGTACTTC. Encoded protein: CASSLRGGYEQYF.

V and J are TRBV29-1 and TRBJ2-5; a possible D gene is TRBD1 (5 bases). Trimming removed 1 base from V and 2 bases from J, with 11 bases in between. The germline V gene encodes CDR1 SQVTM and CDR2 ANQGSEA. The CDR3 totals 14 residues. The CDR3 loop reads CSVEGLRGQETQYF. Written as DNA, the CDR3 is TGCAGCGTTGAAGGTCTTAGGGGACAAGAGACCCAGTACTTC. The variable domain in full, with the rest retrieved from reference TRBV29-1 and TRBJ2-5, is SAVISQKPSRDICQRGTSLTIQCQVDSQVTMMFWYRQQPGQSLTLIATANQGSEATYESGFVIDKFPISRPNLTFSTLTVSNMSPEDSSIYLCSVEGLRGQETQYFGPGTRLLVL.

The J gene is TRBJ2-7, the V gene TRBV27, with D perhaps matching TRBD1 (5 bases). Germline values: CDR1 MNHEY, CDR2 SMNVEV (reference sequence). The ends were cut back, 3 bases at V and 2 bases at J, with 11 bases in the middle. CDR3 length: 14 amino acids. In DNA form, the CDR3 reads TGTGCCAGCAGTTTGGGGCGGAACGCCTACGAGCAGTACTTC. This gives the protein CASSLGRNAYEQYF.

V gene TRBV5-4 combines with J gene TRBJ2-2; 8 positions agree with TRBD1. V was clipped by 10 bases and J by 3 bases; unmatched bases: 11. The CDR3 covers 15 residues. From germline, CDR1 is SGHNT and CDR2 YYREEE (reference sequence). CDR3 DNA: TGTGCCGCCCATTCGACAGGGGCGTACACCGGGGAGCTGTTTTTT. Its translation: CAAHSTGAYTGELFF.

The rearrangement links TRBV9 to TRBJ1-4, with a tentative D call TRBD1 (6 bases). The CDR3 is made up of 15 amino acids. The germline gives CDR1 SGDLS, CDR2 YYNGEE. The germline V and J ends were trimmed by 4 bases and 4 bases, with 14 bases remaining between them. The CDR3 DNA sequence: TGTGCCAGCAGCTTCCGGGACAACGTTAATGAAAAACTGTTTTTT. It is translated as CASSFRDNVNEKLFF.

This rearrangement joins TRBV25-1 to TRBJ2-2; D gene uncertain. Germline V gives CDR1 MGHDK, CDR2 SYGVNS. This CDR3 region has 14 residues. V lost 1 base to trimming and J lost 3 bases, with 6 bases between them. The CDR3 spells CASSEFGDTGELFF. As DNA, the CDR3 is TGTGCCAGCAGTGAATTCGGAGACACCGGGGAGCTGTTTTTT.

The rearrangement uses TRBV19 and TRBJ1-5; D perhaps matches TRBD1 (5 bases). Trimming pared 3 bases from V and 0 bases from J, leaving 24 bases between. CDR1 and CDR2 (germline): LNHDA, SQIVND (reference sequence). The length of the CDR3 is 20 residues. In nucleotides, the CDR3 is TGTGCCAGTAGTATGGGGGTGTGGGCAGGACCGGGGTATAGCAATCAGCCCCAGCATTTT. Protein: CASSMGVWAGPGYSNQPQHF.

This clone was observed a handful of times. The chain combines TRBV4-1 with TRBJ1-5, with D unresolved. V was shortened by 1 base and J by 6 bases, with 13 bases between the two germline ends. CDR1 and CDR2 (germline): MGHRA, YSYEKL. The CDR3 has 15 residues. CDR3: CASSQGRVVGQPQHF. Here the CDR3 DNA reads TGCGCCAGCAGCCAAGGGCGGGTTGTCGGTCAGCCCCAGCATTTT.

This clone was detected only a few times. The same CDR3 is also encoded by other DNA sequences in this sample. The chain couples TRBV5-1 to TRBJ1-1; D is unresolved. The CDR3 extends over 14 amino acids. V was trimmed by 2 bases and J by 2 bases, leaving 10 bases between them. Germline loops: CDR1 SGHRS, CDR2 YFSETQ. As DNA, the CDR3 is TGCGCCAGCAGCTTATCCCAAACCAACACTGAAGCTTTCTTT. Residues: CASSLSQTNTEAFF.